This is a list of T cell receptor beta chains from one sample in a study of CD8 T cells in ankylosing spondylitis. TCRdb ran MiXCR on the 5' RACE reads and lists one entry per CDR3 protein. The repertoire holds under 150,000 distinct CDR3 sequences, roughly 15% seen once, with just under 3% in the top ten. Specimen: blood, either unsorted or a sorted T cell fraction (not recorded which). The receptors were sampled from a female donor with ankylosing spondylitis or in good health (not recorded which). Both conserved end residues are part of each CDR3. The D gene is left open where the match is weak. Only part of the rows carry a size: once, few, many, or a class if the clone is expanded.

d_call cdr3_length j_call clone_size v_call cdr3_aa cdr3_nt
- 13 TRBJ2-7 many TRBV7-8 CASSLNRDNEQYF TGTGCCAGCAGCCTCAACCGGGACAACGAGCAGTACTTC
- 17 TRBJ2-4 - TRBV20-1 CSARDLRGLLGKNIQYF TGCAGTGCTAGAGATCTTCGCGGCTTACTTGGCAAAAACATTCAGTACTTC
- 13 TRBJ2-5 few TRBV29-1 CSVAPGFQETQYF TGCAGCGTTGCCCCCGGGTTTCAAGAGACCCAGTACTTC
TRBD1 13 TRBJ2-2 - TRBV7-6 CASSTGDTGELFF TGTGCCAGCAGCACAGGGGACACCGGGGAGCTGTTTTTT
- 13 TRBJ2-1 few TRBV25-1 CASQVPSRNEQFF TGTGCCAGCCAGGTACCCTCGCGGAATGAGCAGTTCTTC
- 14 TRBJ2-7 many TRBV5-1 CASSLRVPPSEQYF TGCGCCAGCAGCTTGAGGGTACCTCCCTCCGAGCAGTACTTC
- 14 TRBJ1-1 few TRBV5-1 CASRAPGGGTEAFF TGCGCCAGCAGGGCCCCGGGGGGTGGGACTGAAGCTTTCTTT
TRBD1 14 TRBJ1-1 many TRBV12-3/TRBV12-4 CASKPDRGSTEAFF TGTGCCAGCAAGCCTGACAGGGGGTCCACTGAAGCTTTCTTT
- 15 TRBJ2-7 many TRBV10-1 CASSPRGENSYEQYF TGCGCCAGCAGTCCTAGGGGGGAGAACAGCTACGAGCAGTACTTC
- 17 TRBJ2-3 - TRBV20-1 CSAIRGRRAGGTDTQYF TGCAGTGCTATCAGGGGACGGAGGGCAGGGGGCACAGATACGCAGTATTTT
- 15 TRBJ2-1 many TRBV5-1 CASSLSSVSYNEQFF TGCGCCAGCAGCTTGTCTAGCGTTTCCTACAATGAGCAGTTCTTC
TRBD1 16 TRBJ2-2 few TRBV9 CVSSEGTDRNTGELFF TGTGTCAGCAGCGAGGGGACAGACAGAAACACCGGGGAGCTGTTTTTT
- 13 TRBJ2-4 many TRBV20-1 CSAQDGTQNIQYF TGCAGTGCTCAAGACGGGACCCAAAACATTCAGTACTTC
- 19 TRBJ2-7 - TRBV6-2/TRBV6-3 CASSYPTAGTSRARYEQYF TGTGCCAGCAGTTACCCAACAGCCGGGACATCAAGGGCCCGTTACGAGCAGTACTTC
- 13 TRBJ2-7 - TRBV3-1 CASSQDTGDRAYF TGTGCCAGCAGCCAAGATACGGGGGATAGGGCGTACTTC
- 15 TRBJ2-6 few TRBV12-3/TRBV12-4 CASSPSQAGANVLTF TGTGCCAGCAGTCCCTCACAGGCTGGGGCCAACGTCCTGACTTTC
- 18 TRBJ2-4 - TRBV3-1 CASSQAGGTRLAKNIQYF TGTGCCAGCAGCCAAGCGGGGGGCACCCGGCTAGCCAAAAACATTCAGTACTTC
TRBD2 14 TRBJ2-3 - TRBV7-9 CASTTSGTSDTQYF TGTGCCAGCACGACTAGCGGTACGTCAGATACGCAGTATTTT
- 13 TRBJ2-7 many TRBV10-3 CAIRGYGSYEQYF TGTGCCATCCGGGGTTACGGTTCCTACGAGCAGTACTTC
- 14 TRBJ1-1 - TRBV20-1 CSAARGGGNTEAFF TGCAGTGCTGCACGGGGCGGGGGGAACACTGAAGCTTTCTTT
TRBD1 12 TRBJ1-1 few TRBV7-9 CASKPGQAEAFF TGTGCCAGCAAACCAGGACAGGCTGAAGCTTTCTTT
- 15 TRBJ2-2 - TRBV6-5 CASSYRGGNTGELFF TGTGCCAGCAGTTACAGGGGTGGGAACACCGGGGAGCTGTTTTTT
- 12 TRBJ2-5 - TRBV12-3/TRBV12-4 CASSEVEETQYF TGTGCCAGCTCAGAGGTAGAAGAGACCCAGTACTTC
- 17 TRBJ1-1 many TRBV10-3 CAISESGGRSMNTEAFF TGTGCCATCAGTGAGTCCGGGGGGAGGTCCATGAACACTGAAGCTTTCTTT
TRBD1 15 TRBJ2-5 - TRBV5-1 CASSIGQGASGTQYF TGCGCCAGCAGCATCGGACAGGGGGCTTCGGGGACCCAGTACTTC
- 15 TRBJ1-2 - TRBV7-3 CASSLGAGAKYGYTF TGTGCCAGCAGCCTTGGGGCGGGGGCAAAATATGGCTACACCTTC